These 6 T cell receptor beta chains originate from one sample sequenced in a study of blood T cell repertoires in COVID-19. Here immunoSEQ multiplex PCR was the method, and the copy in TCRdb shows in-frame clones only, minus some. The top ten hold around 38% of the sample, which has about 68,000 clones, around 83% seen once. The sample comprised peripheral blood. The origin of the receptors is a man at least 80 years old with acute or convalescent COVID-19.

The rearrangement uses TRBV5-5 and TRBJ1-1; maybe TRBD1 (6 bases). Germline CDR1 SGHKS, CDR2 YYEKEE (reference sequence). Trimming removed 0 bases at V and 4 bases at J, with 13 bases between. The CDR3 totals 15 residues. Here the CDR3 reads CASSLEQGPSTEAFF. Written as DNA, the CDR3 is TGTGCCAGCAGCTTGGAACAGGGCCCGAGCACTGAAGCTTTCTTT.

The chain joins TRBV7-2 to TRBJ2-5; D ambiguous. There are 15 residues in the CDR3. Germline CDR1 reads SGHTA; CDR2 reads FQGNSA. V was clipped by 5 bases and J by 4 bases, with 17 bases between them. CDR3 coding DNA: TGTGCCAGCAGCCCCTGGAGATCCTTGGGAGAGACCCAGTACTTC. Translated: CASSPWRSLGETQYF.

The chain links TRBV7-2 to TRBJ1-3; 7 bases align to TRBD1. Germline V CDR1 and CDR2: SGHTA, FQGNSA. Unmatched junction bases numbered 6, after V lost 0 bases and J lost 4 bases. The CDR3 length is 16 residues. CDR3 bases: TGTGCCAGCAGCTTAGCACAGACAGGGAGGGGAAACACCATATATTTT. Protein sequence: CASSLAQTGRGNTIYF.

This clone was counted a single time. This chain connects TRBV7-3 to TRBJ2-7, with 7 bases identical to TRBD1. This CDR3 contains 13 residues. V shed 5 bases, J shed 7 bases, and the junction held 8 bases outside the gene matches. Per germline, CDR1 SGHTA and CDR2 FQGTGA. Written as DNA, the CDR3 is TGTGCCAGCAGCCCCGGACAGGCTAGGGAGCAGTACTTC. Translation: CASSPGQAREQYF. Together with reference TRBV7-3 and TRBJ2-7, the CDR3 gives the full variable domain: GAGVSQTPSNKVTEKGKYVELRCDPISGHTALYWYRQSLGQGPEFLIYFQGTGAADDSGLPNDRFFAVRPEGSVSTLKIQRTERGDSAVYLCASSPGQAREQYFGPGTRLTVT.

DNA for the CDR3: TGTGCCAGTAGTATAGGATTACAGCCCAGCTCCTACGAGCAGTACTTC. Translation: CASSIGLQPSSYEQYF. V is TRBV19 and J is TRBJ2-7; D is unclear. Per the germline V gene, CDR1 is LNHDA and CDR2 is SQIVND (reference sequence). This CDR3 spans 16 amino acids. V lost 1 base and J 0 bases, leaving 13 bases between the germline ends.

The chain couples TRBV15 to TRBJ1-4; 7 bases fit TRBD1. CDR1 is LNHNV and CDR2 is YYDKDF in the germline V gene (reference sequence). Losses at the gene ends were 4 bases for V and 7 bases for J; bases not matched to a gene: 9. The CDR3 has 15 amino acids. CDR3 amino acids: CATSKEDRMGEKLFF. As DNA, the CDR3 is TGTGCCACCAGCAAGGAGGACAGGATGGGTGAAAAACTGTTTTTT.